The 27 T cell receptor beta chains reported below all come from one sample, sequenced in a study of blood T cells in healthy people across ages. Combining a sample-barcoded 5' primer with a J-beta primer mix, a second PCR ran for 7 to 11 cycles. TCRdb called the 5' RACE reads again in MiXCR, with one record for every CDR3 protein. The sample lists 450,000 to 600,000 distinct CDR3 sequences; roughly a quarter were seen once. A further study also used this sample, focusing on T cells of mothers and their children.

Sequencing was carried out using blood. All receptors come from a boy aged 2 to 9 in good health.

This clonotype appeared a few times. The junction departs from germline at one end; a sequencing error may be responsible. The V call is TRBV7-9, the J call TRBJ2-5, with TRBD2 matching 9 bases. The germline CDR1 and CDR2 sequences are SEHNR and FQNEAQ (reference sequence). There are 13 residues in the CDR3. The CDR3 region has the DNA TGTGCCAGCAGCATAGGCGAGCGGGAGGTCCGGAACTTC. As protein: CASSIGEREVRNF.

The rearrangement joins TRBV29-1 to TRBJ1-2; 7 positions match TRBD1. Germline CDR1 SQVTM, CDR2 ANQGSEA. V shed 8 bases, J shed 4 bases, and the junction held 4 bases outside the gene matches. This CDR3 comprises 11 residues. This CDR3 is CSLGGSYGYTF. Written as DNA, the CDR3 is TGCAGCCTAGGGGGCAGCTATGGCTACACCTTC.

This sequence joins TRBV12-3 or TRBV12-4 and TRBJ2-7, with 11 bases aligning to TRBD2. The CDR3 extends over 17 amino acids. Trimming took 1 base from V and 8 from J; bases not matched to a gene: 13. The CDR3 is CASSLGIAGGPYSKQYF. CDR3 nucleotide sequence: TGTGCCAGCAGTTTAGGGATAGCGGGGGGGCCTTATAGCAAGCAGTACTTC.

In regard to this clonotype: A read error may produce the germline difference seen at one junction end. The chain links TRBV27 to TRBJ2-6, with D possibly being TRBD1 (7 bases). The V gene's germline CDR1 is MNHEY and CDR2 SMNVEV (reference sequence). The CDR3 is 18 amino acids. CDR3 sequence: CASSFGAGGSSGANVQTF. The CDR3 nucleotides read TGTGCCAGCAGCTTTGGGGCAGGGGGGAGCTCTGGGGCCAACGTCCAGACTTTC.

The rearrangement uses TRBV20-1 and TRBJ2-7; 8 nucleotides match TRBD2. Looked up from germline, CDR1 is DFQATT and CDR2 is SNEGSKA (reference sequence). This CDR3 spans 12 amino acids. V trimming: 5 bases; J trimming: 7 bases; junction bases outside the gene matches: 7. In nucleotides, the CDR3 is TGCAGTGCTGTGGAAGCGGGAGATGAGCAGTACTTC. Translated: CSAVEAGDEQYF.

This clonotype was observed a handful of times. The J gene is TRBJ2-5, the V gene TRBV7-2; TRBD2 agrees at 8 bases. The junction had 10 bases not matched to a gene; V was cut back by 2 bases and J by 2 bases. The CDR3 extends over 17 amino acids. The germline V gene encodes CDR1 SGHTA and CDR2 FQGNSA. CDR3 nucleotides: TGTGCCAGCAGCTTATATTGGCGGGGGGAACGACAAGAGACCCAGTACTTC. Protein: CASSLYWRGERQETQYF.

In its sample, this clonotype was seen many times. The chain carries TRBV9 and TRBJ2-2; perhaps TRBD1 as D (6 bases). This CDR3 has 15 amino acids. With 0 bases removed from V and 4 bases from J, the gap between germline ends came to 10 bases. Per the germline V gene, CDR1 is SGDLS and CDR2 is YYNGEE. CDR3 nucleotide sequence: TGTGCCAGCAGCGTAGAAGGACAGACCACCGGGGAGCTGTTTTTT. Translating gives CASSVEGQTTGELFF.

The rearrangement uses TRBV2 and TRBJ2-3; D possibly corresponds to TRBD2 (5 bases). Trimming removed 3 bases at V and 4 bases at J, with 14 bases between. Germline V CDR1 and CDR2: SNHLY, FYNNEI. The CDR3 sequence is 15 residues long. DNA for the CDR3: TGTGCCAGCAGTGATTACGGGATGGAAGCAGATACGCAGTATTTT. Protein product: CASSDYGMEADTQYF.

This clonotype was detected ten times or more. The chain uses TRBV6-5 and TRBJ2-5, with 14 bases identical to TRBD2. The CDR3 is 14 residues long. The trim removed 9 bases at V and 5 bases at J, leaving 5 bases unmatched. Germline CDR1 and CDR2: MNHEY and SVGAGI. Here the CDR3 reads CASGTSGSRETQYF. CDR3 coding DNA: TGTGCCAGTGGGACTAGCGGGAGCCGGGAGACCCAGTACTTC.

The CDR3 sequence is CASSGVSGLADTQYF. CDR3 bases: TGTGCCAGCAGCGGGGTTTCGGGGCTCGCAGATACGCAGTATTTT. The V call is TRBV7-9, the J call TRBJ2-3, with D perhaps assigned TRBD1 or TRBD2 (5 bases each). Between the trimmed V and J ends, which lost 5 bases and 4 bases, there was a span of 16 bases. The CDR3 extends over 15 amino acids. Germline V CDR1 and CDR2: SEHNR, FQNEAQ (reference sequence).

The chain links TRBV7-9 to TRBJ2-5; D unclear. TRBJ2-1 matches the DNA end more closely, so the J call is doubtful. The CDR3 loop spans 12 amino acids. The germline V gene has CDR1 SEHNR and CDR2 FQNEAQ (reference sequence). CDR3 coding DNA: TGTGCCAGCAGCGGCCCTCCCAATGAGCAGTTCTTC. It codes for CASSGPPNEQFF.

This clonotype was seen ten or more times. The V and J genes are TRBV29-1 and TRBJ2-6; 7 positions agree with TRBD1. The germline gives CDR1 SQVTM, CDR2 ANQGSEA. This CDR3 is 14 amino acids long. Trimming took 4 bases from V and 2 from J; bases not matched to a gene: 2. CDR3: CSVVDRAGANVLTF. The CDR3 DNA sequence: TGCAGCGTTGTTGACAGGGCTGGGGCCAACGTCCTGACTTTC.

This clonotype was recorded a few times. The V call is TRBV10-3, the J call TRBJ1-2, with D tentatively TRBD1 (6 bases). Trimming pared 10 bases from V and 7 bases from J, leaving 19 bases between. The CDR3 loop spans 13 amino acids. Germline CDR1 and CDR2: ENHRY and SYGVKD. CDR3 sequence (DNA): TGTGCCACGACTGGGGGGCTCTCGGTTGGCTACACCTTC. It yields the protein CATTGGLSVGYTF.

CDR3 sequence reads: CASTLARIQETQYF. CDR3 coding DNA: TGCGCCAGCACCTTAGCAAGGATACAAGAGACCCAGTACTTC. V gene TRBV5-1 combines with J gene TRBJ2-5; D uncertain. The CDR3 has 14 amino acids. The ends were cut back, 6 bases at V and 2 bases at J, with 14 bases in the middle. The germline gives CDR1 SGHRS, CDR2 YFSETQ.

The chain uses TRBV9 and TRBJ2-3; D possibly matches TRBD1 or TRBD2 (5 bases each). This CDR3 comprises 12 residues. Germline V gene lookup returns CDR1 SGDLS and CDR2 YYNGEE. V was pared by 0 bases and J by 10 bases, with 9 bases between. CDR3 residues: CASSVGGDAQYF. CDR3 bases: TGTGCCAGCAGCGTAGGAGGGGATGCGCAGTATTTT.

This clonotype was seen once. J is TRBJ2-2 and V is TRBV5-5; TRBD1 might be the D (6 bases). Trimming stripped 3 bases from V and 0 bases from J, with 12 bases between. The germline gives CDR1 SGHKS, CDR2 YYEKEE (reference sequence). The CDR3 consists of 16 residues. For the CDR3, the DNA is TGTGCCAGCAGCTCACCGGGACACGCGAACACCGGGGAGCTGTTTTTT. As protein: CASSSPGHANTGELFF.

The chain joins TRBV2 to TRBJ1-4; 7 positions match TRBD1. Germline V gene lookup returns CDR1 SNHLY and CDR2 FYNNEI. The CDR3 spans 15 residues. V was pared by 4 bases and J by 8 bases, with 10 bases of the junction left unmatched. The CDR3 loop is CASSVLAGGGEKLFF. The CDR3 bases are TGTGCCAGCAGTGTGCTCGCAGGGGGAGGAGAAAAACTGTTTTTT.

Ten or more counts support this clonotype. The V gene is TRBV30, the J gene TRBJ2-2; TRBD2 is a possible D gene (5 bases). V was pared by 6 bases and J by 5 bases, with 16 bases between. The CDR3 is 14 amino acids. CDR1 is GTSNPN and CDR2 is SVGIG in the germline V gene (reference sequence). The CDR3 sequence is CACSPRAETGELFF. The CDR3 nucleotides are TGTGCCTGCTCGCCGCGAGCGGAGACCGGGGAGCTGTTTTTT.

This clonotype came up many times. V usage is TRBV18 and J usage is TRBJ2-5; D tentatively reads TRBD1 or TRBD2 (5 bases each). The CDR3 covers 13 residues. Germline loops: CDR1 KGHSH, CDR2 LQKENI. Trimming removed 8 bases from V and 5 bases from J, with 15 bases in between. The CDR3 reads CASSSGTGETQYF. In DNA, the CDR3 is TGTGCCAGCAGCTCAGGGACGGGGGAGACCCAGTACTTC.

Comment on this clonotype: The junction shows a germline mismatch at one end, possibly a read error. The chain has TRBV12-3 or TRBV12-4 and TRBJ2-3, with D maybe TRBD2 (5 bases). The CDR3 covers 12 residues. The CDR3 DNA is TGTGCCAGCAGCTCTAGCACAGATGCGCAGTATTTT. Protein product: CASSSSTDAQYF.

This clonotype was picked up a small number of times. The rearrangement joins TRBV4-2 to TRBJ2-6; unclear D gene. Germline-derived CDR1 and CDR2 are LGHNA and YNFKEQ. The CDR3 covers 13 residues. V was pared by 5 bases and J by 4 bases, with 6 bases between. CDR3 nucleotides: TGTGCCAGCAGCGCGCAGGGGGCCAACGTCCTGACTTTC. Its translation: CASSAQGANVLTF.

The CDR3 spells CASSSGLRLQETQYF. The CDR3 DNA sequence: TGTGCCAGCAGTTCGGGACTCCGGCTCCAAGAGACCCAGTACTTC. V and J are TRBV27 and TRBJ2-5, with a weak D call TRBD2 (6 bases). Trimming took 4 bases from V and 1 from J, leaving 13 bases between them. The CDR3 consists of 15 residues. Germline-derived CDR1 and CDR2 are MNHEY and SMNVEV (reference sequence).

The rearrangement uses TRBV29-1 and TRBJ2-1, with TRBD2 identical over 7 bases. The germline V gene encodes CDR1 SQVTM and CDR2 ANQGSEA. The CDR3 contains 14 residues. V was clipped by 3 bases and J by 4 bases; unmatched bases: 6. The CDR3 DNA reads as TGCAGCGTTGACGGGGTGGGGGGGTACAATGAGCAGTTCTTC. Protein product: CSVDGVGGYNEQFF.

The rearrangement links TRBV3-1 to TRBJ1-6; D is unclear. CDR3 length: 12 amino acids. The V end lost 5 bases, the J end lost 12 bases, and 11 bases lay between the germline ends. Germline CDR1 is LGHDT and CDR2 is YNNKEL (reference sequence). The CDR3 sequence: CASSSTPLPLHF. The CDR3 nucleotides are TGTGCCAGCAGCTCCACACCGTTACCCCTCCACTTT.

This clonotype was observed a handful of times. The V gene is TRBV7-9, the J gene TRBJ1-2; 9 bases align to TRBD1. The germline CDR1 and CDR2 sequences are SEHNR and FQNEAQ (reference sequence). The CDR3 totals 14 residues. The V gene end was trimmed by 5 bases and the J gene end by 7 bases; junction bases not matched to a gene: 8. The CDR3, as DNA: TGTGCCAGCAGCGGGACAGGGAAAAGCGGTGGCTACACCTTC. Translated: CASSGTGKSGGYTF.

In this sample, this clonotype turned up a few times. CDR3: CASSHGTSGGDTGELFF. The CDR3 DNA sequence: TGTGCCAGCAGCCACGGGACTAGCGGGGGGGATACCGGGGAGCTGTTTTTT. The gene calls are TRBV6-1 and TRBJ2-2; TRBD2 matches 16 bases. The CDR3 contains 17 residues. The V gene end was trimmed by 6 bases and the J gene end by 5 bases; junction bases not matched to a gene: 6. Germline CDR1 and CDR2: MNHNS and SASEGT.

The DNA of the CDR3 is TGTGCCAGCAGTTTGGGCCCCCGAACGCAGTATTTT. Residues: CASSLGPRTQYF. V and J are TRBV12-3 or TRBV12-4 and TRBJ2-3; D uncertain. This CDR3 contains 12 residues. V was clipped by 3 bases and J by 9 bases, with 10 bases between them.